This TCR beta chain comes out of a study of OX40 agonist ivuxolimab in advanced cancers. Findings and limits, study-wide: Partial responders receiving 0.1-3.0 mg/kg showed among the lowest clonal expansion.

The CDR3 is made up of 17 amino acids. Germline CDR1 LNHDA, CDR2 SQIVND (reference sequence). J was trimmed by 0 bases and V by 3 bases; bases with no gene match: 7. As for this clone: The antigen is undetermined.

Some clones are missing from TCRdb's copy, which holds only in-frame ones; the method was immunoSEQ multiplex PCR. Of some 100,000 clones in the sample, 80% to 90% were seen once. The chain uses TRBV19 and TRBJ2-3, with 9 bases lining up with TRBD2. Material: CD4+ or CD8+ T cells sorted from blood, obtained in a trial of the OX40 agonist ivuxolimab. This TCR derives from an adult with an advanced solid tumor such as melanoma, head and neck, liver or kidney cancer. CDR3 sequence: CASSIGLAGPSTDTQYF. Written as DNA, the CDR3 is TGTGCCAGTAGTATCGGGCTAGCGGGACCTAGCACAGATACGCAGTATTTT.